This T cell receptor (beta chain) was identified in a study of blood T cells in healthy people across ages. This clonotype occurred a few times. A J-beta primer mix and a sample-barcoded 5' primer were used in a second PCR of roughly 6 to 12 cycles. TCRdb reprocessed the 5' RACE reads with MiXCR, giving one entry per CDR3 protein. The sample has under 1,000,000 distinct CDR3 sequences; about 47% are singletons. Total RNA, at least 6 micrograms per sample, was extracted from PBMCs. The CDR3 is 13 residues long. With 6 bases removed from V and 2 bases from J, the gap between germline ends came to 11 bases. Germline CDR1 reads ENHRY; CDR2 reads SYGVKD.

The clonotype originates from a man older than 75 in good health. This chain uses TRBV10-3 with TRBJ2-7, with D uncertain. The sequenced sample consisted of blood. CDR3 region: CAISLTATYEQYF. The CDR3 nucleotides are TGTGCCATCAGCCTGACTGCTACCTACGAGCAGTACTTC.